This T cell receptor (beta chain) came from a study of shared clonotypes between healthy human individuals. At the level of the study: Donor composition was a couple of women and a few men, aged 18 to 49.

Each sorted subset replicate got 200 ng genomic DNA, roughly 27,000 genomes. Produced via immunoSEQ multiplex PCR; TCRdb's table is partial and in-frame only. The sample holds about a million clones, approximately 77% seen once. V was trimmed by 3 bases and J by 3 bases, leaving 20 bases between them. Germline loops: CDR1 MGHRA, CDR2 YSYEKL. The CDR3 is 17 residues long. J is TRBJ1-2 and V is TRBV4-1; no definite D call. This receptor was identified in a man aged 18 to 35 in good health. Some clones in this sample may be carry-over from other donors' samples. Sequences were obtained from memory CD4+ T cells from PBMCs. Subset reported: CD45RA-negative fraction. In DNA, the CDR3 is TGCGCCAGCAGCCAGGATGCCACTTCAACTTGGGACTATGGCTACACCTTC. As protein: CASSQDATSTWDYGYTF.